These T cell receptor beta chains were read from a single sample in a study of shared clonotypes between healthy human individuals. The repertoire was sequenced with immunoSEQ multiplex PCR; TCRdb's copy has only in-frame clones and lacks some. The sample lists 650,000 to 750,000 clones, 60% to 80% occurring once. Input material: memory CD4+ T cells sorted from blood. Every receptor here comes from a woman aged 30 to 39 in good health. CDR3s include the opening cysteine and the closing phenylalanine or tryptophan. D genes are given only for firm matches. Size is omitted from some rows. Given values are once, few, many or a class for expanded clones.

d_call j_call v_call clone_size cdr3_nt cdr3_aa
TRBD2 TRBJ2-7 TRBV25-1 NA TGTGCCAGCAGTGGAAAAGCGGGAGTTGGGGCCTACGAGCAGTACTTC CASSGKAGVGAYEQYF
NA TRBJ2-5 TRBV28 NA TGTGCCAGCAGTCCGCTAAAGACCCAGTACTTC CASSPLKTQYF
TRBD1 TRBJ2-3 TRBV7-7 NA TGTGCCAGCAGCCCCGGGACAGGGGGTGACACGCAGTATTTT CASSPGTGGDTQYF
TRBD2 TRBJ2-7 TRBV6-5 once TGTGCCAGCAGTCAAACTAGCGGAAGCTACGAGCAGTACTTC CASSQTSGSYEQYF
TRBD1 TRBJ2-7 TRBV19 NA TGTGCCAGTAGTCTGACAGGGAGCTCCTACGAGCAGTACTTC CASSLTGSSYEQYF
TRBD1 TRBJ1-2 TRBV6-1 NA TGTGCCAGCACCGCGGGACAGGGAGGCTATGGCTACACCTTC CASTAGQGGYGYTF
TRBD2 TRBJ2-7 TRBV28 NA TGTGCCAGCAGTCCCGGGACTAGCGGGAAGGTAGGCGAGCAGTACTTC CASSPGTSGKVGEQYF
TRBD2 TRBJ2-2 TRBV27 few TGTGTTCGGGGGACTAGCGGGATTGTTCCCTTTACCGGGGAGCTGTTTTTT CVRGTSGIVPFTGELFF
NA TRBJ2-1 TRBV11-3 NA TGTGCCAGCAGCTTAGATAGGTTCGGGCAGGGCGGGTACAATGAGCAGTTCTTC CASSLDRFGQGGYNEQFF
NA TRBJ2-1 TRBV28 NA TGTGCCAGCAGTTTAGAAGGGGGTGGTGAGCAGTTCTTC CASSLEGGGEQFF
TRBD1 TRBJ2-7 TRBV5-1 NA TGCGCCAGCAGCTTGGGGGACAGGGATAGGGGCGAGCAGTACTTC CASSLGDRDRGEQYF
NA TRBJ2-5 TRBV27 NA TGTGCCAGCAGTTCCGCCTCGGAGACCCAGTACTTC CASSSASETQYF
TRBD1 TRBJ2-1 TRBV2 NA TGTGCCAGCAGTGAACGGAGACAGGGCTACAATGAGCAGTTCTTC CASSERRQGYNEQFF
NA TRBJ1-5 TRBV10-3 NA TGTGCCATCTGGAGGGGGGGCTTGGGTCAGCCCCAGCATTTT CAIWRGGLGQPQHF
NA TRBJ1-1 TRBV28 once TGTGCCAGCAGCTTTCGGAGGAACACTGAAGCTTTCTTT CASSFRRNTEAFF
NA TRBJ2-6 TRBV5-4 few TGTGCCAGCAGCTCGAGAAGGGGGACTGGGGCCAACGTCCTGACTTTC CASSSRRGTGANVLTF
NA TRBJ1-5 TRBV28 NA TGTGCCAGCAGCCTCAAAAATAATCAGCCCCAGCATTTT CASSLKNNQPQHF
NA TRBJ1-4 TRBV5-1 NA TGCGCCAGCAGCATGGCCCAGCGGGAGGAACTGTTTTTT CASSMAQREELFF
NA TRBJ2-2 TRBV21-1 NA TGTGCCAGCAGGAACTTAAGGCGACTAGCGGTGATGGACGGGGAGCTGTTTTTT CASRNLRRLAVMDGELFF
NA TRBJ1-1 TRBV30 NA TGTGCCTGGAGTAGGGGCCTCACTGAAGCTTTCTTT CAWSRGLTEAFF
NA TRBJ1-1 TRBV25-1 NA TGTGCCAGCAGTGAATTCGGGGGGTACAGCACTGAAGCTTTCTTT CASSEFGGYSTEAFF
NA TRBJ1-1 TRBV29-1 NA TGCAGCGTTGCTTTTCAAGGCACTGAAGCTTTCTTT CSVAFQGTEAFF
TRBD2 TRBJ2-1 TRBV9 NA TGTGCCAGCAGCGTAGGAGCGGGACTAGGGGATGAGCAGTTCTTC CASSVGAGLGDEQFF
NA TRBJ2-1 TRBV6-5 NA TGTGCCAGCAGTTACTCGCTTCAGGGAGATGATGAGCAGTTCTTC CASSYSLQGDDEQFF